The present entry profiles one T cell receptor beta chain with its context. Sequenced by immunoSEQ multiplex PCR; TCRdb stores in-frame clones only, minus some. The sample has fewer than 140,000 clones, about 89% seen once. This sample was taken from a study of T cell changes during pregnancy in multiple sclerosis. This CDR3 comprises 16 residues. Unmatched junction bases numbered 14, after V lost 4 bases and J lost 6 bases. This receptor was obtained from a female donor with multiple sclerosis, enrolled in a pregnancy study. V and J are TRBV5-3 and TRBJ1-2; the match to TRBD1 covers 8 bases. TRBV5-3 is placed among ORFs of uncertain function. Sample: peripheral blood, taken before pregnancy. CDR3 protein: CARSLGRDRRVNGYTF. The CDR3 DNA reads TGTGCCAGAAGCCTGGGTAGGGACAGGAGGGTTAATGGCTACACCTTC.